These T cell receptor beta chains were read from a single sample in a study of blood T cells in healthy people across ages. MiXCR, applied by TCRdb to the 5' RACE reads, yields one record per CDR3 protein. Seen here are fewer than 900,000 distinct CDR3 sequences, roughly 43% observed once, and the top ten hold more than 20%. Sequencing used blood. These receptors originate from a woman aged 55-69 years in good health. CDR3s include the opening cysteine and the closing phenylalanine or tryptophan. Each record gives: clone size, V gene, D gene, J gene, CDR3 length, CDR3 protein, CDR3 DNA. A D gene is named only where the DNA matches it firmly. The size entry is marked missing in some rows and otherwise reads once, few, many or a size class.

clone size: .
V gene: TRBV7-3
D gene: .
J gene: TRBJ1-1
CDR3 length: 16
CDR3 protein: CASSLMAGSLGTEAFF
CDR3 DNA: TGTGCCAGCAGCTTAATGGCAGGGAGCCTGGGCACTGAAGCTTTCTTT

clone size: .
V gene: TRBV14
D gene: .
J gene: TRBJ1-1
CDR3 length: 13
CDR3 protein: CASSYGFATEAFF
CDR3 DNA: TGTGCCAGCAGCTACGGGTTCGCCACTGAAGCTTTCTTT

clone size: .
V gene: TRBV5-1
D gene: .
J gene: TRBJ2-7
CDR3 length: 17
CDR3 protein: CASSLKEAGRAYNEQYF
CDR3 DNA: TGCGCCAGCAGCTTGAAGGAGGCAGGGCGTGCCTACAATGAGCAGTACTTC

clone size: .
V gene: TRBV3-1
D gene: .
J gene: TRBJ1-2
CDR3 length: 16
CDR3 protein: CASSQGTDTTNYGYTF
CDR3 DNA: TGTGCCAGCAGCCAAGGCACGGACACAACCAACTATGGCTACACCTTC

clone size: .
V gene: TRBV6-5
D gene: .
J gene: TRBJ2-3
CDR3 length: 16
CDR3 protein: CASTSSPGASTDTQYF
CDR3 DNA: TGTGCCAGCACCTCCTCCCCGGGGGCCTCCACAGATACGCAGTATTTT

clone size: .
V gene: TRBV12-3/TRBV12-4
D gene: .
J gene: TRBJ1-1
CDR3 length: 11
CDR3 protein: CVSSQLTEAFF
CDR3 DNA: TGTGTCAGCAGTCAACTCACTGAAGCTTTCTTT

clone size: .
V gene: TRBV6-1
D gene: .
J gene: TRBJ2-1
CDR3 length: 16
CDR3 protein: CASSEAGTNGVNEQFF
CDR3 DNA: TGTGCCAGCAGTGAAGCGGGGACCAATGGGGTCAATGAGCAGTTCTTC

clone size: few
V gene: TRBV7-9
D gene: .
J gene: TRBJ2-1
CDR3 length: 16
CDR3 protein: CASSFRGLGVGNEQFF
CDR3 DNA: TGTGCCAGCAGCTTTAGGGGGTTGGGGGTAGGCAATGAGCAGTTCTTC

clone size: .
V gene: TRBV11-3
D gene: .
J gene: TRBJ2-1
CDR3 length: 14
CDR3 protein: CASSSSRAYNEQFF
CDR3 DNA: TGTGCCAGCAGCTCCTCCAGGGCGTACAATGAGCAGTTCTTC

clone size: .
V gene: TRBV6-2/TRBV6-3
D gene: .
J gene: TRBJ1-1
CDR3 length: 14
CDR3 protein: CASSYRDQNTEAFF
CDR3 DNA: TGTGCCAGCAGCTATCGGGACCAGAACACTGAAGCTTTCTTT

clone size: .
V gene: TRBV29-1
D gene: .
J gene: TRBJ2-2
CDR3 length: 12
CDR3 protein: CSAQENTGELFF
CDR3 DNA: TGCAGCGCTCAGGAGAACACCGGGGAGCTGTTTTTT

clone size: few
V gene: TRBV29-1
D gene: .
J gene: TRBJ2-3
CDR3 length: 13
CDR3 protein: CSGIKGRPDTQYF
CDR3 DNA: TGCAGCGGGATAAAGGGACGGCCAGATACGCAGTATTTT

clone size: .
V gene: TRBV20-1
D gene: TRBD2
J gene: TRBJ2-7
CDR3 length: 14
CDR3 protein: CSAEGTSGRREQYF
CDR3 DNA: TGCAGTGCAGAAGGGACTAGCGGGAGGCGCGAGCAGTACTTC

clone size: many
V gene: TRBV7-9
D gene: .
J gene: TRBJ2-5
CDR3 length: 14
CDR3 protein: CASSSGTVQETQYF
CDR3 DNA: TGTGCCAGCAGTTCCGGGACTGTACAAGAGACCCAGTACTTC

clone size: .
V gene: TRBV6-6
D gene: .
J gene: TRBJ2-5
CDR3 length: 17
CDR3 protein: CASSYSWGGATKETQYF
CDR3 DNA: TGTGCCAGCAGTTACTCGTGGGGCGGGGCGACTAAAGAGACCCAGTACTTC

clone size: .
V gene: TRBV5-1
D gene: .
J gene: TRBJ2-5
CDR3 length: 15
CDR3 protein: CASSSLLAGLETQYF
CDR3 DNA: TGCGCCAGCAGCAGCTTGCTCGCAGGGCTAGAGACCCAGTACTTC

clone size: many
V gene: TRBV6-6
D gene: .
J gene: TRBJ1-1
CDR3 length: 15
CDR3 protein: CASWGRGGKNTEAFF
CDR3 DNA: TGTGCCAGCTGGGGAAGGGGGGGGAAGAACACTGAAGCTTTCTTT

clone size: few
V gene: TRBV5-1
D gene: .
J gene: TRBJ2-7
CDR3 length: 15
CDR3 protein: CASSLLGTSGYEQYF
CDR3 DNA: TGCGCCAGCAGCTTGCTCGGGACCTCCGGCTACGAGCAGTACTTC

clone size: many
V gene: TRBV5-1
D gene: TRBD1
J gene: TRBJ2-1
CDR3 length: 15
CDR3 protein: CASSLGQGPYNEQFF
CDR3 DNA: TGTGCCAGCAGCCTCGGACAGGGACCCTACAATGAGCAGTTCTTC

clone size: .
V gene: TRBV6-5
D gene: .
J gene: TRBJ2-1
CDR3 length: 18
CDR3 protein: CASSYGGGAPSSHNEQFF
CDR3 DNA: TGTGCCAGCAGTTACGGTGGAGGGGCCCCCAGCTCCCACAATGAGCAGTTCTTC

clone size: .
V gene: TRBV10-2
D gene: TRBD2
J gene: TRBJ2-3
CDR3 length: 19
CDR3 protein: CASSDVSLLTGGRTDTQYF
CDR3 DNA: TGCGCCAGCAGTGATGTTTCCCTATTAACGGGAGGCCGCACAGATACGCAGTATTTT

clone size: few
V gene: TRBV6-5
D gene: .
J gene: TRBJ2-6
CDR3 length: 14
CDR3 protein: CASSSGNGANVLTF
CDR3 DNA: TGTGCCAGCAGTTCGGGGAACGGGGCCAACGTCCTGACTTTC

clone size: few
V gene: TRBV4-2
D gene: .
J gene: TRBJ1-2
CDR3 length: 15
CDR3 protein: CASSQEDENNYGYTF
CDR3 DNA: TGTGCCAGCAGCCAAGAAGATGAGAATAACTATGGCTACACCTTC

clone size: many
V gene: TRBV29-1
D gene: TRBD1
J gene: TRBJ2-1
CDR3 length: 13
CDR3 protein: CSGGTATYNEQFF
CDR3 DNA: TGCAGCGGGGGGACAGCCACATACAATGAGCAGTTCTTC

clone size: .
V gene: TRBV12-3/TRBV12-4
D gene: .
J gene: TRBJ1-1
CDR3 length: 13
CDR3 protein: CASSVVPNPEAFF
CDR3 DNA: TGTGCCAGCAGTGTAGTCCCGAACCCTGAAGCTTTCTTT

clone size: few
V gene: TRBV12-3/TRBV12-4
D gene: .
J gene: TRBJ2-3
CDR3 length: 13
CDR3 protein: CASSRPGADTQYF
CDR3 DNA: TGTGCCAGCAGTAGACCCGGGGCAGATACGCAGTATTTT

clone size: .
V gene: TRBV2
D gene: .
J gene: TRBJ1-6
CDR3 length: 12
CDR3 protein: CASSLDTSPLHF
CDR3 DNA: TGTGCCAGCAGCCTCGACACTTCACCCCTCCACTTT

clone size: .
V gene: TRBV6-2/TRBV6-3
D gene: .
J gene: TRBJ1-5
CDR3 length: 14
CDR3 protein: CASSPRTDNQPQHF
CDR3 DNA: TGTGCCAGCAGTCCTCGGACAGACAATCAGCCCCAGCATTTT

clone size: few
V gene: TRBV7-9
D gene: .
J gene: TRBJ2-7
CDR3 length: 14
CDR3 protein: CASSARAQTYEQYF
CDR3 DNA: TGTGCCAGCAGCGCCCGGGCCCAGACCTACGAGCAGTACTTC

clone size: .
V gene: TRBV9
D gene: .
J gene: TRBJ2-7
CDR3 length: 16
CDR3 protein: CASSGLEPGSSYEQYF
CDR3 DNA: TGTGCCAGCAGCGGGTTGGAGCCAGGGTCCTCCTACGAGCAGTACTTC

clone size: .
V gene: TRBV7-2
D gene: .
J gene: TRBJ1-4
CDR3 length: 11
CDR3 protein: CASSVREKLFF
CDR3 DNA: TGTGCCAGCAGTGTTAGGGAAAAACTGTTTTTT

clone size: medium-sized
V gene: TRBV6-8
D gene: .
J gene: TRBJ2-7
CDR3 length: 13
CDR3 protein: CASSWPGGNEQYF
CDR3 DNA: TGTGCCAGCAGTTGGCCAGGGGGGAACGAGCAGTACTTC

clone size: .
V gene: TRBV7-3
D gene: .
J gene: TRBJ2-3
CDR3 length: 14
CDR3 protein: CASSSLARTDTQYF
CDR3 DNA: TGTGCCAGCAGCTCTCTAGCGAGAACAGATACGCAGTATTTT

clone size: .
V gene: TRBV5-1
D gene: TRBD1
J gene: TRBJ1-2
CDR3 length: 15
CDR3 protein: CASSLEAGGVYGYTF
CDR3 DNA: TGCGCCAGCAGCTTGGAAGCAGGGGGCGTCTATGGCTACACCTTC

clone size: .
V gene: TRBV7-2
D gene: .
J gene: TRBJ2-7
CDR3 length: 15
CDR3 protein: CASSQGPPTTYEQYF
CDR3 DNA: TGTGCCAGCAGCCAGGGCCCGCCTACGACCTACGAGCAGTACTTC

clone size: .
V gene: TRBV7-2
D gene: TRBD2
J gene: TRBJ2-1
CDR3 length: 18
CDR3 protein: CASSLGTSGFSSYNEQFF
CDR3 DNA: TGTGCCAGCAGCCTAGGCACTAGCGGATTCAGCTCCTACAATGAGCAGTTCTTC

clone size: .
V gene: TRBV12-3/TRBV12-4
D gene: .
J gene: TRBJ1-1
CDR3 length: 14
CDR3 protein: CASSFWGRNTEAFF
CDR3 DNA: TGTGCCAGCAGTTTTTGGGGCAGGAACACTGAAGCTTTCTTT

clone size: .
V gene: TRBV7-9
D gene: .
J gene: TRBJ2-7
CDR3 length: 12
CDR3 protein: CASSQDGLEQYF
CDR3 DNA: TGTGCCAGCAGCCAGGACGGCCTCGAGCAGTACTTC

clone size: many
V gene: TRBV7-9
D gene: TRBD2
J gene: TRBJ2-1
CDR3 length: 14
CDR3 protein: CASEASGRAYEQFF
CDR3 DNA: TGTGCCAGCGAAGCTAGCGGGAGGGCATATGAGCAGTTCTTC

clone size: .
V gene: TRBV3-1
D gene: .
J gene: TRBJ1-2
CDR3 length: 15
CDR3 protein: CASSQARHRNYGYTF
CDR3 DNA: TGTGCCAGCAGCCAAGCTAGACACCGTAACTATGGCTACACCTTC

clone size: few
V gene: TRBV5-1
D gene: .
J gene: TRBJ2-1
CDR3 length: 15
CDR3 protein: CASSLDSVLVSEQFF
CDR3 DNA: TGCGCCAGCAGCTTGGACTCCGTACTAGTTAGTGAGCAGTTCTTC

clone size: .
V gene: TRBV7-9
D gene: .
J gene: TRBJ2-5
CDR3 length: 16
CDR3 protein: CASSLSRTARGETQYF
CDR3 DNA: TGTGCCAGCAGCTTATCACGTACCGCCCGGGGGGAGACCCAGTACTTC

clone size: .
V gene: TRBV14
D gene: .
J gene: TRBJ2-2
CDR3 length: 15
CDR3 protein: CASSPDREVSGELFF
CDR3 DNA: TGTGCCAGCAGCCCAGACAGGGAGGTCTCCGGGGAGCTGTTTTTT

clone size: .
V gene: TRBV2
D gene: TRBD1
J gene: TRBJ1-2
CDR3 length: 11
CDR3 protein: CARGTDYGYTF
CDR3 DNA: TGTGCCAGGGGGACAGACTATGGCTACACCTTC

clone size: few
V gene: TRBV30
D gene: TRBD2
J gene: TRBJ2-5
CDR3 length: 15
CDR3 protein: CASLTSGGQGETQYF
CDR3 DNA: TGTGCCTCCCTGACTAGCGGGGGCCAAGGGGAGACCCAGTACTTC

clone size: .
V gene: TRBV28
D gene: TRBD2
J gene: TRBJ2-3
CDR3 length: 18
CDR3 protein: CASSYGRGASGSTDTQYF
CDR3 DNA: TGTGCCAGCAGTTATGGGAGGGGGGCTAGCGGGAGCACAGATACGCAGTATTTT

clone size: .
V gene: TRBV5-1
D gene: TRBD2
J gene: TRBJ2-1
CDR3 length: 17
CDR3 protein: CASSLAAGDFSYNEQFF
CDR3 DNA: TGCGCCAGCAGCTTGGCAGCGGGGGACTTCTCCTACAATGAGCAGTTCTTC